This T cell receptor beta chain derives from a study of shared clonotypes between healthy human individuals. The CDR3 runs 13 residues. Deletions cut 7 bases from V and 4 bases from J, with 11 bases between. Germline V gene sequence: CDR1 LNHDA, CDR2 SQIVND (reference sequence). Profiling relied on immunoSEQ multiplex PCR, and the TCRdb table lists in-frame clones only, not all of them. The sample lists over 850,000 clones, more than 75% occurring once. This clone came up a few times. The sequence came from a man between 18 and 29 years old in good health. Some clones in this sample may be carry-over from other donors' samples. The sequencing sample was made of memory CD4+ T cells from PBMCs. Subset reported: CD45RA-negative fraction. The chain has TRBV19 and TRBJ1-5; the D gene is possibly TRBD1 (6 bases). The CDR3 region is CASTPDRNQPQHF. The CDR3 nucleotides are TGTGCCAGTACCCCAGACAGGAATCAGCCCCAGCATTTT. Supplemented by reference TRBV19 and TRBJ1-5, the full variable domain reads DGGITQSPKYLFRKEGQNVTLSCEQNLNHDAMYWYRQDPGQGLRLIYYSQIVNDFQKGDIAEGYSVSREKKESFPLTVTSAQKNPTAFYLCASTPDRNQPQHFGDGTRLSIL.